These 8 T cell receptor beta chains were all obtained from the same sample, sequenced in a study. TCRdb fed the RT-PCR reads into MiXCR, producing one record per CDR3 protein. This sample has about 680,000 distinct CDR3 sequences; 14% occur once, and the top ten carry 3.6%. The sequenced material came from memory CD4+ T cells from blood. These receptors were taken from a female donor in good health, serving as a healthy control.

The J gene is TRBJ2-1, the V gene TRBV28; maybe TRBD1 (6 bases). This CDR3 is built from 15 residues. Germline lookup yields CDR1 MDHEN and CDR2 SYDVKM. V shed 8 bases and J shed 9 bases, with 23 bases lying between them. CDR3 nucleotide sequence: TGTGCCAGCCAGGACCGGGGCAGGGGTGACGGTGAGCAGTTCTTC. Residues: CASQDRGRGDGEQFF.

This clonotype was detected only a few times. V is TRBV7-2 and J is TRBJ2-5; 10 bases map to TRBD2. CDR1 and CDR2 (germline): SGHTA, FQGNSA. The CDR3 is 15 residues long. V gave up 4 bases and J gave up 5 bases; unmatched junction bases: 7. The CDR3 is CASSSGTSELETQYF. CDR3 DNA: TGTGCCAGCAGCTCCGGGACTAGCGAGCTGGAGACCCAGTACTTC.

This clonotype was recorded a few times. V is TRBV5-1 and J is TRBJ1-1; a weak D match, TRBD1 (6 bases). The germline gives CDR1 SGHRS, CDR2 YFSETQ. This CDR3 region has 14 residues. V dropped 4 bases and J dropped 2 bases, with 12 bases sitting between them. In DNA form, the CDR3 reads TGCGCCAGCAGCATAGGGACAACTAACACTGAAGCTTTCTTT. This translates into CASSIGTTNTEAFF.

This clonotype has more than one count but fewer than ten. The V and J genes are TRBV20-1 and TRBJ2-3, with 8 positions matching TRBD2. The CDR3 consists of 17 residues. Germline CDR1 and CDR2: DFQATT and SNEGSKA (reference sequence). The V and J ends lost 0 bases and 1 base, in that order; junction bases with no gene match: 9. The CDR3 here is CSARDSSGSIGTDTQYF. In DNA form, the CDR3 reads TGCAGTGCTAGAGATTCGAGCGGGAGCATTGGCACAGATACGCAGTATTTT.

In its sample, this clonotype was seen many times. CDR3: CSVGSHQAGGVEKLFF. The CDR3 nucleotides are TGCAGCGTTGGATCCCATCAGGCAGGTGGCGTTGAAAAACTGTTTTTT. The V gene is TRBV29-1, the J gene TRBJ1-4; no reliable D call. The CDR3 totals 16 residues. Germline assignment: CDR1 SQVTM and CDR2 ANQGSEA. The V gene lost 4 bases and the J gene lost 7 bases, with 22 bases spanning the gap.

This clonotype occurred a few times. The rearrangement uses TRBV20-1 and TRBJ1-1, with D possibly TRBD1 on 6 matching bases. Germline values: CDR1 DFQATT, CDR2 SNEGSKA (reference sequence). Trimming took 5 bases from V and 5 from J, leaving 12 bases between them. CDR3 size: 12 residues. The CDR3: CSAPIQGTEAFF. CDR3 DNA sequence: TGCAGTGCTCCGATACAGGGAACTGAAGCTTTCTTT.

At least ten counts were recorded for this clonotype. This chain links TRBV20-1 with TRBJ1-4; 9 positions agree with TRBD1. Trimming took 6 bases from V and 3 from J; bases not matched to a gene: 11. Germline V lookup: CDR1 DFQATT, CDR2 SNEGSKA (reference sequence). The CDR3 loop spans 16 amino acids. DNA of the CDR3: TGCAGTGCCAGGCCCCGGGACAGGGTTTCTAATGAAAAACTGTTTTTT. Translated, it gives CSARPRDRVSNEKLFF.

The V and J genes are TRBV7-2 and TRBJ2-7; D perhaps matches TRBD1 (6 bases). CDR3 length equals 15 residues. CDR1 is SGHTA and CDR2 is FQGNSA in the germline V gene. Trimming left V 4 bases short and J 3 bases short, with 16 bases between. CDR3 DNA: TGTGCCAGCAGCTCGGGCGCCGACAGGATCTACGAGCAGTACTTC. Translated, it gives CASSSGADRIYEQYF.